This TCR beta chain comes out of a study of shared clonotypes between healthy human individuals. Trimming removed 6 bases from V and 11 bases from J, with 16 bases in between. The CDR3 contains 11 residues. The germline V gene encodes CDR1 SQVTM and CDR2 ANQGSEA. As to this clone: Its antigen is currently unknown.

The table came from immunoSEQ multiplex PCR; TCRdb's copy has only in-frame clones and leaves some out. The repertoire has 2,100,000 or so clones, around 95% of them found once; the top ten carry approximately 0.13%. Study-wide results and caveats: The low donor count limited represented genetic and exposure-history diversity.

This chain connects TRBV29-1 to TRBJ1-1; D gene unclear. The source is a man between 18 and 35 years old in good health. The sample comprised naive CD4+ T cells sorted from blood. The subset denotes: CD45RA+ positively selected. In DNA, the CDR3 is TGCAGCGTCCGGGAGCGCTCGGGGGCTTTCTTT. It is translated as CSVRERSGAFF.